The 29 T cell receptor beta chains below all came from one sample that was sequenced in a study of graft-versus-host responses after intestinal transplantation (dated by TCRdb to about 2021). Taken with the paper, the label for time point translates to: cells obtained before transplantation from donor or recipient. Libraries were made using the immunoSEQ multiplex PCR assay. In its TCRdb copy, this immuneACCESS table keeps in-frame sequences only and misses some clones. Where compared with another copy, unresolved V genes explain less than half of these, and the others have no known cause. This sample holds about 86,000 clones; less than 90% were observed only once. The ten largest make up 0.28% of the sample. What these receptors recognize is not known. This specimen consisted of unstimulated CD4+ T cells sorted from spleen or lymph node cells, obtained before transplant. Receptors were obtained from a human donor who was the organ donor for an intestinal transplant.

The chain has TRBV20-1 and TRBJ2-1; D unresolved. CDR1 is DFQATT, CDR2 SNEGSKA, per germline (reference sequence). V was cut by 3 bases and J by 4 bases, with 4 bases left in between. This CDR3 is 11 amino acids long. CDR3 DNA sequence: TGCAGTGCTAGGAGGTACAATGAGCAGTTCTTC. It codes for CSARRYNEQFF.

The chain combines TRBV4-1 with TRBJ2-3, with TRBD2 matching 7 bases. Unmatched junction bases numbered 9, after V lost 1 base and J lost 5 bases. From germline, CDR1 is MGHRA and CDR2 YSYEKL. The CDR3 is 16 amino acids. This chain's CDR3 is CASSQGDGRGRDTQYF. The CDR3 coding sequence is TGCGCCAGCAGCCAAGGGGATGGGCGGGGGAGAGATACGCAGTATTTT.

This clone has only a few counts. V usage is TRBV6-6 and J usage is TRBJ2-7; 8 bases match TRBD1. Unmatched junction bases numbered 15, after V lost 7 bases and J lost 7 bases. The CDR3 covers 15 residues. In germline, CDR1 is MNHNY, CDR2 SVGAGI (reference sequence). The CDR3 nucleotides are TGTGCCAGCACCACGGGTCCAAGGACAGGGAGGGAGCAGTACTTC. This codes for CASTTGPRTGREQYF.

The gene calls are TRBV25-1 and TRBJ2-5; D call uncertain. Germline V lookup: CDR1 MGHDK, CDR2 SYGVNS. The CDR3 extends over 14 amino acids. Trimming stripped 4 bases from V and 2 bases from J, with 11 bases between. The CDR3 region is CASSVGGPQETQYF. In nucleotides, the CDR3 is TGTGCCAGCAGTGTTGGCGGTCCTCAAGAGACCCAGTACTTC. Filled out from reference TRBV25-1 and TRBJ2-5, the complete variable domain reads EADIYQTPRYLVIGTGKKITLECSQTMGHDKMYWYQQDPGMELHLIHYSYGVNSTEKGDLSSESTVSRIRTEHFPLTLESARPSHTSQYLCASSVGGPQETQYFGPGTRLLVL.

CDR3 in DNA: TGTGCCAGCAGTTTCGCTGGAAACACCATATATTTT. Amino acid sequence: CASSFAGNTIYF. This sequence joins TRBV28 and TRBJ1-3; D not certain. The V gene lost 3 bases and the J gene lost 2 bases, with 2 bases spanning the gap. Per germline, CDR1 MDHEN and CDR2 SYDVKM. The length of the CDR3 is 12 residues.

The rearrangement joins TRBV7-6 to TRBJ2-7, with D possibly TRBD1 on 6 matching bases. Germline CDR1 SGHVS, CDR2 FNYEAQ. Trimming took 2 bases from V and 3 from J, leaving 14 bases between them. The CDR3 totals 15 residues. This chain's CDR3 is CASSLRPGVIYEQYF. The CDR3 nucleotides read TGTGCCAGCAGCTTACGCCCAGGGGTCATCTACGAGCAGTACTTC.

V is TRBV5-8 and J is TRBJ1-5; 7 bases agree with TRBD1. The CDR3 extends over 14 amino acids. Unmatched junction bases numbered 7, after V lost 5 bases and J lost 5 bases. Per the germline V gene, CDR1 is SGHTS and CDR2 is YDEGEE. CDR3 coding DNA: TGTGCCAGCAGTGGGGGACAGCCTTATCAGCCCCAGCATTTT. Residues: CASSGGQPYQPQHF.

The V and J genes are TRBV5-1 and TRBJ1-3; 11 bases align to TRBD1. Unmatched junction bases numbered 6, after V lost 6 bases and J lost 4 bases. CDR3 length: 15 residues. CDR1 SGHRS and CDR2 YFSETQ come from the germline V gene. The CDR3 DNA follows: TGCGCCAGCAAAGGACAGGGGGCGCCCGGAAACACCATATATTTT. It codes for CASKGQGAPGNTIYF.

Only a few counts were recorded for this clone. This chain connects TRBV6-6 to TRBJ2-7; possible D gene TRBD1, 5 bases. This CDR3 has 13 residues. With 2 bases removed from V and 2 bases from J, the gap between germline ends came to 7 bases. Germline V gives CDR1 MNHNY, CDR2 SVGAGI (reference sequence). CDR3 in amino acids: CASSYRGTYEQYF. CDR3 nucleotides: TGTGCCAGCAGTTACAGGGGAACCTACGAGCAGTACTTC.

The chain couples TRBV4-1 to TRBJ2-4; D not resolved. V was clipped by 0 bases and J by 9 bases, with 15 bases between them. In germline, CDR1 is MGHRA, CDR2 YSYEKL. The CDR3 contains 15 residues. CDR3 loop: CASSQDPSTPGIQYF. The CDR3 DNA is TGCGCCAGCAGCCAAGATCCGAGTACTCCGGGCATTCAGTACTTC.

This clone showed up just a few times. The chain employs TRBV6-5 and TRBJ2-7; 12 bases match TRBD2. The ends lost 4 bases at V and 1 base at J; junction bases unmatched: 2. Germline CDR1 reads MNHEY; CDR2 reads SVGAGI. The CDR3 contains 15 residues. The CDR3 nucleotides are TGTGCCAGCAGTTCACTAGCGGGGGGATCCTACGAGCAGTACTTC. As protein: CASSSLAGGSYEQYF.

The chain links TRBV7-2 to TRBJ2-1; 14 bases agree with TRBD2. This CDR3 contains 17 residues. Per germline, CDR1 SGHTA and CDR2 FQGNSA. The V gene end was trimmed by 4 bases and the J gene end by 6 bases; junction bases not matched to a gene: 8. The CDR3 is CASSSRLAGGPGNEQFF. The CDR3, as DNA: TGTGCCAGCAGCTCAAGACTAGCGGGGGGGCCTGGCAATGAGCAGTTCTTC.

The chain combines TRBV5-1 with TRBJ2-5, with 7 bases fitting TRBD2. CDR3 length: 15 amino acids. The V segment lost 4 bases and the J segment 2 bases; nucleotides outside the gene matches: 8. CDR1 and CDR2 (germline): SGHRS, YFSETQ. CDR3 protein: CASSPRTRAQETQYF. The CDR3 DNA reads TGCGCCAGCAGCCCGCGGACTAGAGCTCAAGAGACCCAGTACTTC. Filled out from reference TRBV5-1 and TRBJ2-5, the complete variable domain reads KAGVTQTPRYLIKTRGQQVTLSCSPISGHRSVSWYQQTPGQGLQFLFEYFSETQRNKGNFPGRFSGRQFSNSRSEMNVSTLELGDSALYLCASSPRTRAQETQYFGPGTRLLVL.

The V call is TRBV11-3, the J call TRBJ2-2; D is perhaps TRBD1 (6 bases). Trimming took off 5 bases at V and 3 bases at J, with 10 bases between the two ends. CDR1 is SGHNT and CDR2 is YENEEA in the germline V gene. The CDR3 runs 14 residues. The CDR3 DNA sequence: TGTGCCAGCAGCCCAACAGGGTACACCGGGGAGCTGTTTTTT. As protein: CASSPTGYTGELFF.

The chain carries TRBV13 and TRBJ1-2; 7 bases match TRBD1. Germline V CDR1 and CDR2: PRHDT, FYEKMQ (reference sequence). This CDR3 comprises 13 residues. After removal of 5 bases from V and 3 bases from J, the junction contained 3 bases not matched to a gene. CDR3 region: CASSRDSYYGYTF. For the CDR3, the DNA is TGTGCCAGCAGCCGGGACAGCTACTATGGCTACACCTTC.

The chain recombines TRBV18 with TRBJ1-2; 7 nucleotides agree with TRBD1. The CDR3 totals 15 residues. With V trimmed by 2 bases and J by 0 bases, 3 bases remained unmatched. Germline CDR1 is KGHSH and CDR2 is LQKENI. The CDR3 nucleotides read TGTGCCAGCTCACCAGGGACAGCCTCTAACTATGGCTACACCTTC. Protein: CASSPGTASNYGYTF.

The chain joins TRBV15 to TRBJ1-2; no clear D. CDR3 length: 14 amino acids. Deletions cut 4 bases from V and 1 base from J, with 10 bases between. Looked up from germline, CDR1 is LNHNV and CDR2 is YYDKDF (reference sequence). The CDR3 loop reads CATSKQKNNYGYTF. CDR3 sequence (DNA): TGTGCCACCAGCAAACAGAAGAATAACTATGGCTACACCTTC.

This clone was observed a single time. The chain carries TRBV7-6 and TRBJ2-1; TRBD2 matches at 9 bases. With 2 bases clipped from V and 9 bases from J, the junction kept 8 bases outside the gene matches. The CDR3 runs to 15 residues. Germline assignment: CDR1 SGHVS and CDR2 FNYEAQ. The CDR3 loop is CASSLRREGGLEQFF. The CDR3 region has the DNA TGTGCCAGCAGCTTACGGCGGGAGGGGGGCCTTGAGCAGTTCTTC.

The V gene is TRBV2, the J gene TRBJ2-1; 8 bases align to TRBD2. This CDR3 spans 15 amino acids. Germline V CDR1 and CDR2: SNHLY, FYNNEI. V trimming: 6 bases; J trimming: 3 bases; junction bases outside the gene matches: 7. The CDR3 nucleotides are TGTGCCAGCAGACTAAGCGGGGGCTTCTACAATGAGCAGTTCTTC. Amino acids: CASRLSGGFYNEQFF.

CDR3 DNA sequence: TGTGCCAGCAGCTTAAGTTCGGGCACAGATACGCAGTATTTT. Encoded protein: CASSLSSGTDTQYF. The V gene is TRBV7-2, the J gene TRBJ2-3; D ambiguous. This CDR3 has 14 residues. With 2 bases removed from V and 1 base from J, the gap between germline ends came to 7 bases. Germline V gene sequence: CDR1 SGHTA, CDR2 FQGNSA. Full variable domain (remainder filled in from reference TRBV7-2 and TRBJ2-3): GAGVSQSPSNKVTEKGKDVELRCDPISGHTALYWYRQSLGQGLEFLIYFQGNSAPDKSGLPSDRFSAERTGGSVSTLTIQRTQQEDSAVYLCASSLSSGTDTQYFGPGTRLTVL.

CDR3 loop: CASREQGAGELFF. The CDR3 bases are TGTGCCAGCAGAGAACAGGGGGCCGGGGAGCTGTTTTTT. The J gene is TRBJ2-2, the V gene TRBV25-1, with TRBD1 matching over 8 bases. The trim removed 6 bases at V and 6 bases at J, leaving 3 bases unmatched. This CDR3 spans 13 amino acids. Germline loops: CDR1 MGHDK, CDR2 SYGVNS.

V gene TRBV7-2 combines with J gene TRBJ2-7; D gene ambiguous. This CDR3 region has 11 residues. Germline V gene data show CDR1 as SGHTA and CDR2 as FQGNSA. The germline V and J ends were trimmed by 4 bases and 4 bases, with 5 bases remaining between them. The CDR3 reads CASSSPYEQYF. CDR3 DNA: TGTGCCAGCAGCTCCCCATACGAGCAGTACTTC.

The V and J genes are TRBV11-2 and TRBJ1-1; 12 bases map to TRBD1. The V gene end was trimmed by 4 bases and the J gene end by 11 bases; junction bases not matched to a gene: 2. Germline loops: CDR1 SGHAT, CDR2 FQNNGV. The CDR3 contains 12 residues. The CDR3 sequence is CASSWDRGQAFF. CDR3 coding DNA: TGTGCCAGCAGCTGGGACAGGGGGCAGGCTTTCTTT.

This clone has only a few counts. The CDR3 is CAWSPTGEYEQYF. CDR3 nucleotide sequence: TGTGCCTGGAGTCCCACAGGGGAATACGAGCAGTACTTC. The V gene is TRBV30, the J gene TRBJ2-7, with TRBD1 identical over 7 bases. Losses at the gene ends were 2 bases for V and 4 bases for J; bases not matched to a gene: 5. Germline values: CDR1 GTSNPN, CDR2 SVGIG (reference sequence). The length of the CDR3 is 13 residues.

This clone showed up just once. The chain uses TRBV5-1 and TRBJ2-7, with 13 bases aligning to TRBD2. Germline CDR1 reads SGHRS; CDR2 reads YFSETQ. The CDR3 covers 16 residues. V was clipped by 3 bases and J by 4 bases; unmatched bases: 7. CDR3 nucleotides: TGCGCCAGCAGCTCAAGGACTAGCGGGAGTTGGTACGAGCAGTACTTC. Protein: CASSSRTSGSWYEQYF.

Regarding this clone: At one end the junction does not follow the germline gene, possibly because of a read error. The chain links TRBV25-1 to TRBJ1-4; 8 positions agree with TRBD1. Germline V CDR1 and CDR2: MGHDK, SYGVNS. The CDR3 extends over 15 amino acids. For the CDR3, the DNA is TGTGCCAGCAGTGAGCTACAGGGGGATAATGGAAAACTGTTTTTT. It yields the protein CASSELQGDNGKLFF. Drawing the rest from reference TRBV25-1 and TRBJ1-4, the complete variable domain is EADIYQTPRYLVIGTGKKITLECSQTMGHDKMYWYQQDPGMELHLIHYSYGVNSTEKGDLSSESTVSRIRTEHFPLTLESARPSHTSQYLCASSELQGDNGKLFFGSGTQLSVL.

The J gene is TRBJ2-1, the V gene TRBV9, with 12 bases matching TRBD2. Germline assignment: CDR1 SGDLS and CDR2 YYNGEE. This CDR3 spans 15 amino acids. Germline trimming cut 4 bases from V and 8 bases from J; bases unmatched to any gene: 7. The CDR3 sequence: CASSFLAGGSDEQFF. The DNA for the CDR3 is TGTGCCAGCAGCTTCCTAGCGGGAGGGAGCGATGAGCAGTTCTTC.

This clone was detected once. CDR3 amino acids: CASRGGFRTGELFF. As DNA, the CDR3 is TGTGCCAGCCGGGGGGGCTTCCGGACCGGGGAGCTGTTTTTT. This chain links TRBV6-5 with TRBJ2-2, with 8 bases identical to TRBD2. Germline V lookup: CDR1 MNHEY, CDR2 SVGAGI. The V gene end was trimmed by 8 bases and the J gene end by 5 bases; junction bases not matched to a gene: 7. CDR3 length: 14 amino acids.

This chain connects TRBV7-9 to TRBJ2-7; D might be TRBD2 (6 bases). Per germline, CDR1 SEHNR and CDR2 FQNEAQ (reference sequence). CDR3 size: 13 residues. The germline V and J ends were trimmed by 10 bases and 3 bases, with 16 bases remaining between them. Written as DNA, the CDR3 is TGTGCCACCTTAGGGCAGGGAGGCTACGAGCAGTACTTC. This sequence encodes CATLGQGGYEQYF.